A single sample is the source of the 25 T cell receptor beta chains below, sequenced in a study of T cell responses to AZD1222 COVID-19 vaccine. Measured with immunoSEQ multiplex PCR; TCRdb has only the in-frame clones, and not every one. The top ten clones hold more than 0.85% of a sample with some 180,000 clones, approximately 92% of them seen once. Source: peripheral blood, taken 28 days after the second dose of the MenACWY control vaccine. The receptors come from an adult who received the MenACWY meningococcal vaccine as a control.

With respect to this clone: Other DNA sequences of this sample code for an identical CDR3. The chain is built from TRBV7-9 and TRBJ1-4, with D hard to call. V was clipped by 5 bases and J by 3 bases, with 10 bases between them. This CDR3 has 14 amino acids. Germline V gives CDR1 SEHNR, CDR2 FQNEAQ (reference sequence). The CDR3 sequence is CASSPRGANEKLFF. The CDR3, as DNA: TGTGCCAGCAGCCCCCGTGGGGCTAATGAAAAACTGTTTTTT.

Comments on this clone: A read error may produce the germline difference seen at one junction end. V usage is TRBV19 and J usage is TRBJ1-4, with unresolved D. Germline CDR1 and CDR2: LNHDA and SQIVND (reference sequence). This CDR3 contains 13 residues. The CDR3 sequence is CASSISSVKSSVF. CDR3 in DNA: TGTGCCAGTAGTATATCCAGTGTGAAAAGCTCGGTTTTT.

The chain has TRBV12-3 or TRBV12-4 and TRBJ2-1; no definite D call. The length of the CDR3 is 12 residues. The ends were cut back, 4 bases at V and 4 bases at J, with 5 bases in the middle. CDR3 sequence (DNA): TGTGCCAGCAGTTCGCGGTACAATGAGCAGTTCTTC. Amino acids: CASSSRYNEQFF.

This chain connects TRBV18 to TRBJ2-2, with TRBD1 matching over 9 bases. CDR3 length equals 15 residues. J lost 5 bases, V lost 2 bases, and 3 bases had no gene match. Germline V gene sequence: CDR1 KGHSH, CDR2 LQKENI. CDR3 amino acids: CASSPWTGETGELFF. The CDR3 DNA follows: TGTGCCAGCTCACCATGGACAGGGGAAACCGGGGAGCTGTTTTTT. The complete variable domain, with remaining parts taken from reference TRBV18 and TRBJ2-2, reads NAGVMQNPRHLVRRRGQEARLRCSPMKGHSHVYWYRQLPEEGLKFMVYLQKENIIDESGMPKERFSAEFPKEGPSILRIQQVVRGDSAAYFCASSPWTGETGELFFGEGSRLTVL.

The V gene is TRBV7-2, the J gene TRBJ2-3, with D tentatively TRBD1 (5 bases). Germline values: CDR1 SGHTA, CDR2 FQGNSA. V was clipped by 1 base and J by 3 bases, with 17 bases between them. The CDR3 is made up of 17 amino acids. As DNA, the CDR3 is TGTGCCAGCAGCTTAGTATCAGGGAACGATGTGACAGATACGCAGTATTTT. As protein: CASSLVSGNDVTDTQYF.

V is TRBV18 and J is TRBJ1-1; D remains unclear. The CDR3 totals 15 residues. Trimming shortened V by 0 bases and J by 0 bases, and 8 bases separated the two germline ends. In germline, CDR1 is KGHSH, CDR2 LQKENI. The DNA for the CDR3 is TGTGCCAGCTCACCACCCGGGTCTTTGAACACTGAAGCTTTCTTT. It codes for CASSPPGSLNTEAFF.

The chain recombines TRBV7-8 with TRBJ2-7, with TRBD2 matching 8 bases. Germline CDR1 and CDR2: SGHVS and FQNEAQ. The junction had 4 bases not matched to a gene; V was cut back by 2 bases and J by 1 base. The CDR3 has 15 amino acids. In DNA form, the CDR3 reads TGTGCCAGCAGCTTAAGCGGGGGAGGGTCCTACGAGCAGTACTTC. As protein: CASSLSGGGSYEQYF.

The CDR3 sequence is CASRDTGIGEKLFF. DNA of the CDR3: TGCGCCAGCAGGGACACAGGGATCGGTGAAAAACTGTTTTTT. The chain uses TRBV4-3 and TRBJ1-4; D might be TRBD1 (6 bases). CDR3 length: 14 residues. Trimming removed 6 bases at V and 7 bases at J, with 15 bases between. Germline V CDR1 and CDR2: LGHNA, YSLEER.

This clone was seen once. The CDR3 here is CAISALGGGARVGEQYF. CDR3 bases: TGTGCCATCAGTGCACTGGGCGGGGGGGCCCGGGTAGGAGAGCAGTACTTC. The V and J genes are TRBV10-3 and TRBJ2-7; 9 nucleotides agree with TRBD2. The J segment lost 7 bases and the V segment lost 4 bases, leaving 17 bases of the junction unmatched. The CDR3 is made up of 17 amino acids. CDR1 is ENHRY, CDR2 SYGVKD, per germline.

The rearrangement links TRBV28 to TRBJ1-1; D is ambiguous. The V gene's germline CDR1 is MDHEN and CDR2 SYDVKM. Deletions cut 5 bases from V and 6 bases from J, with 13 bases between. The CDR3 runs 13 residues. CDR3 coding DNA: TGTGCCAGCAGTCCTCATGCTTACCCTGAAGCTTTCTTT. The encoded protein is CASSPHAYPEAFF.

This clone was detected only once. The chain employs TRBV30 and TRBJ1-2; D not resolved. CDR3 length equals 13 residues. Germline lookup yields CDR1 GTSNPN and CDR2 SVGIG (reference sequence). V was trimmed by 0 bases and J by 3 bases, leaving 8 bases between them. DNA for the CDR3: TGTGCCTGGAGTGTACAAAGTTACTATGGCTACACCTTC. Translation: CAWSVQSYYGYTF.

This rearrangement joins TRBV7-9 to TRBJ2-7, with D hard to call. CDR1 and CDR2 from the germline V gene are SEHNR and FQNEAQ (reference sequence). This CDR3 has 12 residues. Trimming took off 2 bases at V and 7 bases at J, with 9 bases between the two ends. CDR3 coding DNA: TGTGCCAGCAGCTTAAAACTAACTGAGCAGTACTTC. The encoded protein is CASSLKLTEQYF.

The V and J genes are TRBV19 and TRBJ1-1; D is unresolved. V was trimmed by 1 base and J by 1 base, leaving 13 bases between them. Germline loops: CDR1 LNHDA, CDR2 SQIVND (reference sequence). CDR3 length: 16 amino acids. CDR3 residues: CASSIAGSPRNTEAFF. The CDR3 DNA reads as TGTGCCAGTAGTATAGCGGGAAGTCCCCGGAACACTGAAGCTTTCTTT.

Regarding this clone: Other DNA sequences of this sample code for an identical CDR3. The V gene is TRBV6-5, the J gene TRBJ1-1; D possibly corresponds to TRBD1 (6 bases). V lost 7 bases and J lost 6, with 9 bases in between. The CDR3 length is 11 residues. CDR1 is MNHEY and CDR2 is SVGAGI in the germline V gene. The CDR3 loop reads CASTRGAEAFF. The CDR3 DNA sequence: TGTGCCAGCACCAGGGGTGCTGAAGCTTTCTTT.

V is TRBV19 and J is TRBJ1-5; TRBD1 matches 7 bases. The CDR3 consists of 13 residues. Germline assignment: CDR1 LNHDA and CDR2 SQIVND (reference sequence). Trimming cost V 6 bases and J 5 bases; bases outside gene matches: 4. For the CDR3, the DNA is TGTGCCAGTAGGACAGGGTGGTATCAGCCCCAGCATTTT. As protein: CASRTGWYQPQHF. The entire variable domain, with the rest obtained from reference TRBV19 and TRBJ1-5, is as follows: DGGITQSPKYLFRKEGQNVTLSCEQNLNHDAMYWYRQDPGQGLRLIYYSQIVNDFQKGDIAEGYSVSREKKESFPLTVTSAQKNPTAFYLCASRTGWYQPQHFGDGTRLSIL.

V usage is TRBV6-5 and J usage is TRBJ1-6; D perhaps matches TRBD1 (5 bases). Germline V gene sequence: CDR1 MNHEY, CDR2 SVGAGI. CDR3 size: 15 residues. V was shortened by 3 bases and J by 7 bases, with 13 bases between the two germline ends. The CDR3, as DNA: TGTGCCAGCAGTTATCTCCGGGACGGGAATTCACCCCTCCACTTT. Its translation: CASSYLRDGNSPLHF.

This chain connects TRBV5-4 to TRBJ1-2; D unresolved. V shed 4 bases and J shed 3 bases, with 13 bases lying between them. CDR3 size: 14 residues. Germline V gene data show CDR1 as SGHNT and CDR2 as YYREEE (reference sequence). The CDR3 region has the DNA TGTGCCAGCAGCCACCCCGAAGGGCACTATGGCTACACCTTC. The encoded protein is CASSHPEGHYGYTF.

The genes are TRBV7-2 and TRBJ2-5, with D perhaps assigned TRBD1 or TRBD2 (5 bases each). Germline V gene lookup returns CDR1 SGHTA and CDR2 FQGNSA. This CDR3 is 14 amino acids long. V lost 3 bases, J lost 5 bases, and 13 bases lay in between. CDR3 in amino acids: CASSFNTGRETQYF. CDR3 in DNA: TGTGCCAGCAGCTTCAACACGGGGCGCGAGACCCAGTACTTC.

This chain uses TRBV18 with TRBJ2-7, with 9 positions matching TRBD1. Germline V gene data show CDR1 as KGHSH and CDR2 as LQKENI. The V segment lost 3 bases and the J segment 3 bases; nucleotides outside the gene matches: 9. The CDR3 is 16 residues long. This chain's CDR3 is CASSPSGGTGFYEQYF. The CDR3 DNA sequence: TGTGCCAGCTCACCCTCCGGAGGGACAGGGTTCTACGAGCAGTACTTC.

The V call is TRBV27, the J call TRBJ2-3; TRBD1 is a possible D gene (6 bases). Germline CDR1 is MNHEY and CDR2 is SMNVEV (reference sequence). The V end was cut by 7 bases, the J end by 0 bases, with 11 bases between. This CDR3 has 14 amino acids. The CDR3 DNA reads TGTGCCAGCACCAGGGGATCTAGCACAGATACGCAGTATTTT. It translates to CASTRGSSTDTQYF.

The chain links TRBV15 to TRBJ2-1, with 7 bases lining up with TRBD2. With 3 bases clipped from V and 6 bases from J, the junction kept 8 bases outside the gene matches. The germline CDR1 and CDR2 sequences are LNHNV and YYDKDF (reference sequence). This CDR3 comprises 15 residues. CDR3 residues: CATSSGLGHGNEQFF. The CDR3 coding sequence is TGTGCCACCAGCAGCGGACTAGGCCACGGCAATGAGCAGTTCTTC.

The chain combines TRBV2 with TRBJ2-3; 7 bases map to TRBD1. There are 15 residues in the CDR3. Trimming removed 3 bases from V and 2 bases from J; junction bases left unmatched: 5. Germline CDR1 reads SNHLY; CDR2 reads FYNNEI. CDR3 DNA sequence: TGTGCCAGCAGTGAGACAGGGACCTACACAGATACGCAGTATTTT. Protein: CASSETGTYTDTQYF.

This chain joins TRBV9 and TRBJ1-5; the match to TRBD1 covers 10 bases. CDR1 is SGDLS and CDR2 is YYNGEE in the germline V gene. This CDR3 is 18 amino acids long. V trimming: 2 bases; J trimming: 3 bases; junction bases outside the gene matches: 11. This chain's CDR3 is CASSVGTGDVSYNQPQHF. CDR3 nucleotides: TGTGCCAGCAGCGTGGGGACAGGGGATGTATCATACAATCAGCCCCAGCATTTT.

The chain uses TRBV7-2 and TRBJ1-1; 7 nucleotides match TRBD1. The germline V gene has CDR1 SGHTA and CDR2 FQGNSA. J gave up 4 bases and V 1 base, and 3 bases lay outside the gene matches. This CDR3 is built from 14 residues. The CDR3, as DNA: TGTGCCAGCAGCTTAGACAGGGGACCCACTGAAGCTTTCTTT. This encodes CASSLDRGPTEAFF.

The chain uses TRBV7-3 and TRBJ1-4, with D possibly TRBD1 on 6 matching bases. The CDR3 covers 16 residues. V was trimmed by 5 bases and J by 7 bases, leaving 20 bases between them. Looked up from germline, CDR1 is SGHTA and CDR2 is FQGTGA. This CDR3 reads CASSPSPSTGSEKLFF. In DNA form, the CDR3 reads TGTGCCAGCAGCCCTTCTCCCTCAACAGGGAGTGAAAAACTGTTTTTT. The whole variable domain, remainder taken from reference TRBV7-3 and TRBJ1-4, is GAGVSQTPSNKVTEKGKYVELRCDPISGHTALYWYRQSLGQGPEFLIYFQGTGAADDSGLPNDRFFAVRPEGSVSTLKIQRTERGDSAVYLCASSPSPSTGSEKLFFGSGTQLSVL.